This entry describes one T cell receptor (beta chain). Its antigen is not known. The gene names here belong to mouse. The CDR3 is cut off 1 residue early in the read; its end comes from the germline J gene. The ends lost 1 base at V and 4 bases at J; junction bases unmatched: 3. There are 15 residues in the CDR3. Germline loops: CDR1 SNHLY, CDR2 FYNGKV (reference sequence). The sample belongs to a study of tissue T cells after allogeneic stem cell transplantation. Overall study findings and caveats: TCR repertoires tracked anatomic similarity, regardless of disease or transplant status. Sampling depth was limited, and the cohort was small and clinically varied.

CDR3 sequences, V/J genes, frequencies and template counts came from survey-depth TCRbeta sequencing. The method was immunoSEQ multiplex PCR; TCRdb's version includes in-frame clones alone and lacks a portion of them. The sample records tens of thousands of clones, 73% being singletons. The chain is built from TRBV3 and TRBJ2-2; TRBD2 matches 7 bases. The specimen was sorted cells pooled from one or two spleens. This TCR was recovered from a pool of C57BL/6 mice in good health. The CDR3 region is CASSLERGGTGQLYF. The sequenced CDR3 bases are TGTGCCAGCAGCTTAGAGCGGGGGGGCACCGGGCAGCTCTAC.